This is a list of T cell receptor beta chains from one sample in a study of shared clonotypes between healthy human individuals. The table came from immunoSEQ multiplex PCR; TCRdb's copy has only in-frame clones and leaves some out. Of about 320,000 clones listed, about nine tenths are singletons. The specimen was memory CD8+ T cells sorted from blood. These receptors originate from a man between 18 and 29 years old in good health. The CDR3 runs from the conserved cysteine through the conserved F or W. The D gene is left open where the match is weak. The size of a clone is reported for some rows only, either as once, few or many, or as a class for expanded clones.

NA	TRBJ2-7	TRBV28	NA	TGTGCCAGCAGTTTCGAGACAGTGAACTACGAGCAGTACTTC	CASSFETVNYEQYF
once	TRBJ2-3	TRBV9	NA	TGTGCCAGCAGCGTATCCCCACTAGCAGGGCTGATGGATACGCAGTATTTT	CASSVSPLAGLMDTQYF
NA	TRBJ2-5	TRBV4-1	TRBD1	TGCGCCAGCAGCCTCCGGACAGGGCCGGAGACCCAGTACTTC	CASSLRTGPETQYF
once	TRBJ2-3	TRBV9	NA	TGTGCCAGCAGCTCCCGAAGGGGACCCACAGATACGCAGTATTTT	CASSSRRGPTDTQYF
NA	TRBJ1-2	TRBV7-6	TRBD1	TGTGCCAGCAGAATCTCCGAGTGGGACAGGGAGGGCTACACCTTC	CASRISEWDREGYTF
NA	TRBJ2-7	TRBV11-2	TRBD1	TGTGCCAGCAGCTTGACGGAGCCGGGACAGGGTTTCCACGAGCAGTACTTC	CASSLTEPGQGFHEQYF
NA	TRBJ2-1	TRBV29-1	NA	TGCAGCGGGTGGACGCGGGATAGCTCCTACAATGAGCAGTTCTTC	CSGWTRDSSYNEQFF
NA	TRBJ1-1	TRBV7-9	NA	TGTGCCAGCAGTAACAGTAGGCTAAGAGCTTTCTTT	CASSNSRLRAFF
once	TRBJ2-5	TRBV7-8	NA	TGTGCTACACAACCGGCAATCCGAGAGACCCAGTACTTC	CATQPAIRETQYF
NA	TRBJ2-5	TRBV6-1	NA	TGTGCCAGTTCCCGAGGGGGTTGGCAGGAGACCCAGTACTTC	CASSRGGWQETQYF
NA	TRBJ1-5	TRBV28	TRBD1	TGTGCCAGCAGTTGGCCAACAGGGGTTAAGTATAGCAATCAGCCCCAGCATTTT	CASSWPTGVKYSNQPQHF
NA	TRBJ2-1	TRBV11-2	TRBD2	TGTGCCAGCAGCCCGAGACTAGCGGGCTACAATGAGCAGTTCTTC	CASSPRLAGYNEQFF
NA	TRBJ2-1	TRBV12-5	TRBD2	TGTGCTAGTGGTCCCAGGGATAGCGGGCCATCCTACAATGAGCAGTTCTTC	CASGPRDSGPSYNEQFF
once	TRBJ2-2	TRBV30	NA	TGTGCCTGGACCGAGGTTGGCACCGGGGAGCTGTTTTTT	CAWTEVGTGELFF
NA	TRBJ2-3	TRBV7-9	TRBD2	TGTGCCAGCAGCTTATCGGGGCTAGCGGGCTTCACAGATACGCAGTATTTT	CASSLSGLAGFTDTQYF
few	TRBJ2-1	TRBV5-6	TRBD2	TGTGCCAGCAGCGGGGGAGCGGGAGGGATAAATGAGCAGTTCTTC	CASSGGAGGINEQFF
once	TRBJ2-1	TRBV10-1	TRBD2	TGCGCCAGCAGTGCTCGCGGGGGGCTCTCCTACAATGAGCAGTTCTTC	CASSARGGLSYNEQFF
NA	TRBJ2-7	TRBV7-2	NA	TGTGCCAGCAGCTTAGTGAATAGGGGGCGCGGGGACGAGCAGTACTTC	CASSLVNRGRGDEQYF
NA	TRBJ1-3	TRBV6-1	TRBD1	TGTGCCAGCAGTGAAACCGAGACAGGGTCCGGAAACACCATATATTTT	CASSETETGSGNTIYF
NA	TRBJ2-5	TRBV27	TRBD1	TGTGCCAGCAGACCAAGGGACAGTAACCAAGAGACCCAGTACTTC	CASRPRDSNQETQYF
once	TRBJ2-2	TRBV5-1	NA	TGCGCCAGCAGCTTGGTGGGATTATTGCGGATATCGAACACCGGGGAGCTGTTTTTT	CASSLVGLLRISNTGELFF
NA	TRBJ1-1	TRBV29-1	NA	TGCAGCGTTGAGACGAACACTGAAGCTTTCTTT	CSVETNTEAFF
NA	TRBJ1-6	TRBV4-2	NA	TGTGCCAGCAGCCAGGCTGACTCTACCAACTCCTATAATTCACCCCTCCACTTT	CASSQADSTNSYNSPLHF
NA	TRBJ1-6	TRBV4-3	NA	TGCGCCAGCAGCCAAGAGATCGGGATATATAATTCACCCCTCCACTTT	CASSQEIGIYNSPLHF
once	TRBJ2-5	TRBV18	TRBD2	TGTGCCAGCTCCCCCCTCGGGACTACCCAAGAGACCCAGTACTTC	CASSPLGTTQETQYF
NA	TRBJ1-2	TRBV7-9	NA	TGTGCCAGCAGCTTATTTGGGGCTGGCTACACCTTC	CASSLFGAGYTF
NA	TRBJ1-1	TRBV11-2	NA	TGTGCCAGCAGGCAAAAGATGAACACTGAAGCTTTCTTT	CASRQKMNTEAFF
NA	TRBJ2-7	TRBV4-3	NA	TGCGCCAGCAGCCAAGATCCTGGTAGAGGCTACGAGCAGTACTTC	CASSQDPGRGYEQYF
NA	TRBJ2-1	TRBV4-1	TRBD1	TGCGCCAGCAGCCAAGATAGGGACAGGGGGCCCTACAATGAGCAGTTCTTC	CASSQDRDRGPYNEQFF
NA	TRBJ2-3	TRBV7-2	NA	TGTGCCAGCAGCCGGTTGGCTTCCCAGCCGGATACGCAGTATTTT	CASSRLASQPDTQYF
NA	TRBJ2-1	TRBV5-6	TRBD1	TGTGCCAGCACCAGGACAGGGTACAATGAGCAGTTCTTC	CASTRTGYNEQFF
NA	TRBJ1-6	TRBV13	NA	TGTGCCAGCAGCTTAGGACAGGAGGGTTCACCCCTCCACTTT	CASSLGQEGSPLHF
NA	TRBJ1-1	TRBV2	TRBD1	TGTGCCAGCAGTGAGACAGGGGCTAGAAACACTGAAGCTTTCTTT	CASSETGARNTEAFF
once	TRBJ2-3	TRBV27	TRBD2	TGTGCCAGCAGTTTGCTAGCGGGAGTCACAGATACGCAGTATTTT	CASSLLAGVTDTQYF
NA	TRBJ2-1	TRBV5-1	TRBD2	TGCGCCAGCAGGGTTAGCGGGGAAATTCCCAGTGAGCAGTTCTTC	CASRVSGEIPSEQFF
once	TRBJ1-2	TRBV25-1	NA	TGTGCCAGCAGTGGCATCCGGCGGGGCCCCTATGGCTACACCTTC	CASSGIRRGPYGYTF
NA	TRBJ1-5	TRBV10-3	NA	TGTGCGGTCTCAGAGGGGGGACCGGGGCAGCCCCAGCATTTT	CAVSEGGPGQPQHF
NA	TRBJ1-4	TRBV6-5	NA	TGTGCCAGCGGGGTGGGTGAAAAACTGTTTTTT	CASGVGEKLFF
NA	TRBJ2-1	TRBV7-3	NA	TGTGCCAGCAGCTCGGTCGGCGGATTCAATGAGCAGTTCTTC	CASSSVGGFNEQFF
NA	TRBJ2-7	TRBV29-1	TRBD2	TGCAGCGTTGGGCTAGGGGAGGGGTACGAGCAGTACTTC	CSVGLGEGYEQYF
NA	TRBJ2-7	TRBV11-2	NA	TGTGCCAGCAGCTTAGAGGTAGCTCTCGAGCAGTACTTC	CASSLEVALEQYF
NA	TRBJ2-3	TRBV11-2	TRBD2	TGTGCCAGCAGCCCGGCCGGGACTAAAAGCACAGATACGCAGTATTTT	CASSPAGTKSTDTQYF
NA	TRBJ2-5	TRBV5-1	TRBD2	TGCGCCAGCAGCCTAGGGACTAGCTGGGGAGAGACCCAGTACTTC	CASSLGTSWGETQYF
NA	TRBJ1-2	TRBV9	NA	TGTGCCAGCAGCGTAGAGCCTAACTATGGCTACACCTTC	CASSVEPNYGYTF
few	TRBJ2-1	TRBV5-1	NA	TGCGCCAGCAGCTTGTATTCAGCCTCTCTTGAGCAGTTCTTC	CASSLYSASLEQFF
NA	TRBJ1-5	TRBV2	TRBD1	TGTGCCAGCACCCCGGGACAGGGTAATCAGCCCCAGCATTTT	CASTPGQGNQPQHF
NA	TRBJ2-5	TRBV7-8	TRBD1	TGTGCCAGCAGGCCTATTGACAGGGGGCAAGAGACCCAGTACTTC	CASRPIDRGQETQYF
NA	TRBJ2-1	TRBV29-1	TRBD2	TGCAGCGTTGAAGACGGCGGGGGTGAGCAGTTCTTC	CSVEDGGGEQFF
NA	TRBJ1-4	TRBV11-2	NA	TGTGCCAGCAGCTTCTCGCCCCCTGGGGAAAAACTGTTTTTT	CASSFSPPGEKLFF
NA	TRBJ2-7	TRBV6-1	TRBD1	TGTGCCAGCAGTGACCCCGGGACAGGGACCTACGAGCAGTACTTC	CASSDPGTGTYEQYF
NA	TRBJ2-3	TRBV7-2	TRBD2	TGTGCCAGCAACCGATTTGCGGGGGGCACAGATACGCAGTATTTT	CASNRFAGGTDTQYF